The 13 T cell receptor beta chains listed next were all sequenced from one sample in a study of OX40 agonist ivuxolimab in advanced cancers. The data were produced by immunoSEQ multiplex PCR, yet TCRdb's version contains in-frame clones alone and is incomplete. This sample has tens of thousands of clones, with about three quarters found just once. The sequences come from CD4+ or CD8+ T cells sorted from blood, collected in a trial of the OX40 agonist ivuxolimab. The receptors were gathered from an adult with an advanced solid tumor such as melanoma, head and neck, liver or kidney cancer.

V usage is TRBV6-1 and J usage is TRBJ1-5; 10 nucleotides match TRBD1. The CDR3 consists of 14 residues. V lost 8 bases, J lost 5 bases, and 6 bases stayed unmatched. CDR1 is MNHNS, CDR2 SASEGT, per germline. CDR3 protein: CASATGGRDQPQHF. The CDR3 region has the DNA TGTGCCAGCGCGACAGGGGGCCGGGATCAGCCCCAGCATTTT.

V usage is TRBV29-1 and J usage is TRBJ2-5; 8 bases are a match to TRBD2. The closer fit of TRBJ2-7 to the DNA end suggests the J call may be wrong. Germline values: CDR1 SQVTM, CDR2 ANQGSEA. This CDR3 region has 12 residues. The DNA of the CDR3 is TGCAGCGTCAGCGGGGGTGACTACGAGCAGTACTTC. This sequence encodes CSVSGGDYEQYF.

The V and J genes are TRBV19 and TRBJ2-1, with TRBD2 matching 12 bases. The CDR3 contains 14 residues. The germline gives CDR1 LNHDA, CDR2 SQIVND (reference sequence). Germline trimming cut 5 bases from V and 9 bases from J; bases unmatched to any gene: 5. The CDR3: CASSFLAGGVEQFF. The DNA for the CDR3 is TGTGCCAGTAGTTTCCTAGCGGGGGGGGTTGAGCAGTTCTTC.

The chain links TRBV4-1 to TRBJ2-7; D may match TRBD1 or TRBD2 (5 bases each). Germline V CDR1 and CDR2: MGHRA, YSYEKL. V was shortened by 1 base and J by 4 bases, with 11 bases between the two germline ends. This CDR3 contains 14 residues. The CDR3 reads CASSQAGPPYEQYF. CDR3 sequence (DNA): TGCGCCAGCAGCCAAGCGGGACCCCCTTACGAGCAGTACTTC.

V gene TRBV6-1 combines with J gene TRBJ1-2, with TRBD1 as a possible D gene (5 bases). The CDR3 is made up of 12 amino acids. Trimming removed 6 bases at V and 2 bases at J, with 7 bases between. The germline V gene has CDR1 MNHNS and CDR2 SASEGT. CDR3 sequence (DNA): TGTGCCAGCAGGGGACGAAACTATGGCTACACCTTC. It codes for CASRGRNYGYTF.

The rearrangement joins TRBV11-3 to TRBJ2-7; D remains ambiguous. Germline CDR1 SGHNT, CDR2 YENEEA. The germline V and J ends were trimmed by 3 bases and 5 bases, with 14 bases remaining between them. This CDR3 region has 14 residues. The CDR3 region has the DNA TGTGCCAGCAGCTTCCGTCAGGCGTCGAACGAGCAGTACTTC. As protein: CASSFRQASNEQYF.

This clone appeared once. The rearrangement links TRBV7-8 to TRBJ1-1, with D perhaps TRBD1 (6 bases). The V gene's germline CDR1 is SGHVS and CDR2 FQNEAQ. The germline V and J ends were trimmed by 2 bases and 10 bases, with 14 bases remaining between them. CDR3 length: 13 amino acids. CDR3: CASSLSDRDTAFF. CDR3 in DNA: TGTGCCAGCAGCTTAAGTGATAGGGACACAGCTTTCTTT.

This clone qualifies as medium-sized. The gene calls are TRBV6-4 and TRBJ2-1, with D perhaps TRBD1 (5 bases). CDR1 is MRHNA, CDR2 SNTAGT, per germline. This CDR3 is built from 15 residues. Trimming pared 2 bases from V and 5 bases from J, leaving 13 bases between. CDR3 DNA: TGTGCCAGCAGTGACGAGGCAGGGAATAACAATGAGCAGTTCTTC. Translation: CASSDEAGNNNEQFF.

The V gene is TRBV30, the J gene TRBJ1-2; perhaps TRBD1 as D (5 bases). The CDR3 has 14 residues. Germline CDR1 GTSNPN, CDR2 SVGIG (reference sequence). V was clipped by 0 bases and J by 6 bases, with 14 bases between them. CDR3 region: CAWSVRRQGHGYTF. DNA for the CDR3: TGTGCCTGGAGTGTACGTCGGCAGGGACATGGCTACACCTTC.

The rearrangement links TRBV6-6 to TRBJ1-2, with D perhaps TRBD1 (5 bases). Trimming removed 6 bases at V and 3 bases at J, with 17 bases between. The CDR3 totals 15 residues. Germline loops: CDR1 MNHNY, CDR2 SVGAGI (reference sequence). Here the CDR3 reads CASRRRGTADYGYTF. The CDR3, as DNA: TGTGCCAGCAGACGTCGCGGGACGGCCGACTATGGCTACACCTTC.

In this sample, this clone turned up a few times. The chain recombines TRBV29-1 with TRBJ1-3; TRBD1 agrees at 8 bases. This CDR3 comprises 14 residues. With 4 bases clipped from V and 4 bases from J, the junction kept 6 bases outside the gene matches. CDR1 is SQVTM and CDR2 is ANQGSEA in the germline V gene. The CDR3 region is CSVGLGQVGNTIYF. The CDR3 nucleotides are TGCAGCGTTGGGTTGGGACAGGTGGGAAACACCATATATTTT.

The chain links TRBV28 to TRBJ2-2; TRBD1 matches 9 bases. CDR3 length: 15 amino acids. Losses at the gene ends were 4 bases for V and 3 bases for J; bases not matched to a gene: 3. Germline lookup yields CDR1 MDHEN and CDR2 SYDVKM. The CDR3 sequence is CASSSDRGDTGELFF. The DNA of the CDR3 is TGTGCCAGCAGTTCTGACAGGGGGGACACCGGGGAGCTGTTTTTT.

The table lists this clone with a few counts. The rearrangement uses TRBV11-3 and TRBJ2-2; possible D gene TRBD2, 5 bases. Looked up from germline, CDR1 is SGHNT and CDR2 is YENEEA. There are 15 residues in the CDR3. The ends were cut back, 5 bases at V and 5 bases at J, with 15 bases in the middle. The CDR3 nucleotides read TGTGCCAGCAGCACACTAGGAGGTAGAACCGGGGAGCTGTTTTTT. It yields the protein CASSTLGGRTGELFF.